The rows below give T cell receptor beta chains drawn from one sample of a study of blood T cell repertoires in COVID-19. TCRdb keeps only in-frame clones here, not all; method: immunoSEQ multiplex PCR. The sample includes around 700,000 clones, about nine tenths of them seen just once. The sequenced material came from peripheral blood. Receptor source: a young woman with acute or convalescent COVID-19. CDR3s include the opening cysteine and the closing phenylalanine or tryptophan. Fields, in order: D gene, clone size, V gene, J gene, CDR3 protein, CDR3 DNA. A D gene is named only where the DNA matches it firmly. Clone size is stated in some rows and not others, as once, few, many or a class when expanded.

D: TRBD1; size: .; V: TRBV6-5; J: TRBJ1-5; CDR3: CASADRDPGPQHF; DNA: TGTGCCAGCGCTGACAGGGACCCCGGGCCCCAGCATTTT
D: .; size: .; V: TRBV15; J: TRBJ1-1; CDR3: CATSSGQWNTEAFF; DNA: TGTGCCACCAGCAGCGGACAGTGGAACACTGAAGCTTTCTTT
D: .; size: .; V: TRBV30; J: TRBJ1-5; CDR3: CAWSVLYGSTGSPKSNQPQHF; DNA: TGTGCCTGGAGTGTACTTTATGGTTCGACAGGCAGCCCCAAAAGCAATCAGCCCCAGCATTTT
D: TRBD1; size: once; V: TRBV5-5; J: TRBJ1-2; CDR3: CASSLDRGYYGYTF; DNA: TGTGCCAGCAGCTTGGACAGGGGGTACTATGGCTACACCTTC
D: TRBD1; size: .; V: TRBV5-1; J: TRBJ1-1; CDR3: CASSLAPGTGRVNTEAFF; DNA: TGCGCCAGCAGCTTGGCTCCGGGGACAGGGAGGGTGAACACTGAAGCTTTCTTT
D: .; size: .; V: TRBV5-6; J: TRBJ2-3; CDR3: CASSLGEPTDTQYF; DNA: TGTGCCAGCAGCTTGGGGGAGCCCACAGATACGCAGTATTTT
D: .; size: .; V: TRBV3-1/TRBV3-2; J: TRBJ1-6; CDR3: CASSQGTRGLALHF; DNA: TGTGCCAGCAGTCAAGGGACAAGGGGGTTGGCCCTCCACTTT
D: .; size: .; V: TRBV30; J: TRBJ1-4; CDR3: CAWSELPNEKLFF; DNA: TGTGCCTGGAGTGAGCTTCCTAATGAAAAACTGTTTTTT
D: .; size: .; V: TRBV5-5; J: TRBJ2-2; CDR3: CASRKDSPNTGELFF; DNA: TGTGCCAGCCGCAAGGACAGCCCGAACACCGGGGAGCTGTTTTTT
D: .; size: .; V: TRBV19; J: TRBJ1-4; CDR3: CASSMDLGRGALNEKLFF; DNA: TGTGCCAGTAGTATGGATCTGGGGCGGGGAGCCCTCAATGAAAAACTGTTTTTT
D: TRBD1; size: .; V: TRBV12-3/TRBV12-4; J: TRBJ1-1; CDR3: CASSYRGQGVAFF; DNA: TGTGCCAGCAGTTACAGGGGGCAGGGGGTAGCTTTCTTT
D: .; size: .; V: TRBV29-1; J: TRBJ1-1; CDR3: CSVATDGGGTEAFF; DNA: TGCAGCGTTGCTACCGATGGGGGAGGCACTGAAGCTTTCTTT
D: TRBD2; size: once; V: TRBV28; J: TRBJ2-3; CDR3: CASSGLAGAYTDTQYF; DNA: TGTGCCAGCAGTGGACTAGCGGGGGCCTACACAGATACGCAGTATTTT
D: .; size: .; V: TRBV12-3/TRBV12-4; J: TRBJ1-5; CDR3: CASRNRDNQPQHF; DNA: TGTGCCAGCAGGAACAGGGACAATCAGCCCCAGCATTTT
D: .; size: .; V: TRBV6-6; J: TRBJ1-5; CDR3: CASSYSSVNQPQHF; DNA: TGTGCCAGCAGTTACTCTTCAGTGAATCAGCCCCAGCATTTT
D: .; size: .; V: TRBV7-2; J: TRBJ2-7; CDR3: CASSDRDKLYEQYF; DNA: TGTGCCAGCAGCGACCGGGACAAACTCTACGAGCAGTACTTC
D: .; size: .; V: TRBV13; J: TRBJ1-6; CDR3: CASSLGVAGGKNSPLHF; DNA: TGTGCCAGCAGCCTAGGGGTTGCGGGAGGGAAAAATTCACCCCTCCACTTT
D: .; size: .; V: TRBV4-2; J: TRBJ1-5; CDR3: CASSQDPRGRSQPQHF; DNA: TGTGCCAGCAGCCAAGATCCCAGGGGCAGGAGTCAGCCCCAGCATTTT
D: .; size: .; V: TRBV19; J: TRBJ1-1; CDR3: CASTPGDLKIEAFF; DNA: TGTGCCAGTACGCCGGGGGACCTGAAGATCGAAGCTTTCTTT
D: TRBD2; size: .; V: TRBV5-1; J: TRBJ2-1; CDR3: CASSFPGGAGYNEQFF; DNA: TGCGCCAGCAGCTTCCCCGGGGGGGCAGGCTACAATGAGCAGTTCTTC
D: .; size: .; V: TRBV6-5; J: TRBJ2-7; CDR3: CASSSPGRVYEQYF; DNA: TGTGCCAGCAGTTCCCCGGGAAGGGTCTACGAGCAGTACTTC
D: TRBD1; size: .; V: TRBV6-5; J: TRBJ1-2; CDR3: CASSPGQGPVGYTF; DNA: TGTGCCAGCAGCCCGGGACAGGGGCCGGTGGGCTACACCTTC
D: .; size: .; V: TRBV27; J: TRBJ2-5; CDR3: CASSLGSQETQYF; DNA: TGTGCCAGCAGTTTGGGGAGTCAAGAGACCCAGTACTTC
D: TRBD1; size: .; V: TRBV28; J: TRBJ1-2; CDR3: CASSLPGQLDGGYTF; DNA: TGTGCCAGCAGCCTCCCGGGACAGCTGGATGGTGGCTACACCTTC
D: .; size: once; V: TRBV7-2; J: TRBJ1-5; CDR3: CASSSRRGAAQPQHF; DNA: TGTGCCAGCAGCTCCCGCCGGGGGGCGGCGCAGCCCCAGCATTTT
D: TRBD2; size: once; V: TRBV9; J: TRBJ2-3; CDR3: CASSVSGGPTDTQYF; DNA: TGTGCCAGCAGCGTTAGCGGGGGGCCCACAGATACGCAGTATTTT
D: .; size: .; V: TRBV4-2; J: TRBJ1-5; CDR3: CASSQEHSNQPQHF; DNA: TGTGCCAGCAGCCAAGAACATAGCAATCAGCCCCAGCATTTT
D: TRBD1; size: .; V: TRBV25-1; J: TRBJ1-2; CDR3: CASSDPGQNNYGYTF; DNA: TGTGCCAGCAGTGACCCGGGACAGAATAACTATGGCTACACCTTC
D: .; size: .; V: TRBV21-1; J: TRBJ1-6; CDR3: CASTTYAGYPLHF; DNA: TGTGCCAGCACTACCTACGCTGGTTACCCCCTCCACTTT
D: TRBD1; size: .; V: TRBV30; J: TRBJ1-2; CDR3: CAWSKDRVNYGYTF; DNA: TGTGCCTGGAGTAAGGACAGGGTCAACTATGGCTACACCTTC
D: .; size: .; V: TRBV7-9; J: TRBJ1-6; CDR3: CASSFGGGYNSPLHF; DNA: TGTGCCAGCAGCTTCGGCGGGGGCTATAATTCACCCCTCCACTTT
D: .; size: .; V: TRBV9; J: TRBJ1-5; CDR3: CASSEGDGFPGQPQHF; DNA: TGTGCCAGCAGCGAGGGGGACGGCTTCCCGGGTCAGCCCCAGCATTTT
D: .; size: .; V: TRBV3-1/TRBV3-2; J: TRBJ1-2; CDR3: CASSTAYGYTF; DNA: TGTGCCAGCAGCACAGCATATGGCTACACCTTC
D: .; size: .; V: TRBV6-1; J: TRBJ1-5; CDR3: CASSEGGRGSNQPQHF; DNA: TGTGCCAGCAGTGAAGGGGGAAGGGGTAGCAATCAGCCCCAGCATTTT
D: TRBD1; size: few; V: TRBV5-1; J: TRBJ1-5; CDR3: CASSLAGTGNQPQHF; DNA: TGCGCCAGCAGCTTGGCCGGGACAGGCAATCAGCCCCAGCATTTT
D: TRBD1; size: once; V: TRBV27; J: TRBJ1-3; CDR3: CASSPKDRVSGNTIYF; DNA: TGTGCCAGCAGCCCCAAGGACAGGGTTTCTGGAAACACCATATATTTT
D: TRBD1; size: .; V: TRBV19; J: TRBJ2-1; CDR3: CASSFGRTGGYNEQFF; DNA: TGTGCCAGTAGTTTTGGGAGGACAGGGGGCTACAATGAGCAGTTCTTC
D: .; size: .; V: TRBV7-6; J: TRBJ1-1; CDR3: CASVDIRGSNTEAFF; DNA: TGTGCCAGCGTCGATATCAGGGGCTCGAACACTGAAGCTTTCTTT
D: TRBD2; size: .; V: TRBV18; J: TRBJ2-1; CDR3: CASSALAGRSYNEQFF; DNA: TGTGCCAGCTCAGCACTAGCGGGGCGCTCCTACAATGAGCAGTTCTTC
D: TRBD1; size: .; V: TRBV5-8; J: TRBJ1-2; CDR3: CAGEVGTGNYGYTF; DNA: TGTGCCGGTGAGGTCGGGACAGGAAACTATGGCTACACCTTC
D: .; size: .; V: TRBV2; J: TRBJ1-3; CDR3: CASRRDRAGNTIYF; DNA: TGTGCCAGCAGGCGGGACCGCGCTGGAAACACCATATATTTT
D: .; size: .; V: TRBV18; J: TRBJ1-1; CDR3: CASSLKNTEAFF; DNA: TGTGCCAGCTCACTTAAGAACACTGAAGCTTTCTTT
D: TRBD2; size: .; V: TRBV9; J: TRBJ2-3; CDR3: CASSASGGENTDTQYF; DNA: TGTGCCAGCAGCGCCAGCGGGGGGGAAAACACAGATACGCAGTATTTT
D: .; size: .; V: TRBV20-1; J: TRBJ2-7; CDR3: CSASGDYEQYF; DNA: TGCAGTGCTAGCGGAGACTACGAGCAGTACTTC
D: TRBD2; size: .; V: TRBV7-8; J: TRBJ2-7; CDR3: CASSSSGYEQYF; DNA: TGTGCCAGCAGCTCTAGCGGTTACGAGCAGTACTTC
D: TRBD2; size: many; V: TRBV14; J: TRBJ2-7; CDR3: CASSHRSSGGPPPSYEQYF; DNA: TGTGCCAGCAGCCACCGGTCTAGCGGGGGGCCCCCCCCTTCCTACGAGCAGTACTTC
D: .; size: .; V: TRBV11-2; J: TRBJ1-1; CDR3: CASSLDQEREAFF; DNA: TGTGCCAGCAGCTTAGATCAGGAGAGGGAGGCTTTCTTT
D: .; size: once; V: TRBV12-2; J: TRBJ1-1; CDR3: CASRFYRESEAFF; DNA: TGTGCAAGTCGCTTCTACAGGGAGTCTGAAGCTTTCTTT
D: TRBD1; size: .; V: TRBV14; J: TRBJ1-2; CDR3: CASSQAPGTGAGYTF; DNA: TGTGCCAGCAGCCAGGCGCCTGGGACAGGGGCTGGCTACACCTTC
D: .; size: .; V: TRBV4-3; J: TRBJ2-1; CDR3: CASSQESPAGQFF; DNA: TGCGCCAGCAGCCAAGAATCCCCAGCGGGGCAGTTCTTC